A single sample is the source of the 10 T cell receptor beta chains below, sequenced in a study of spatial heterogeneity in lung cancer (dated by TCRdb to the late 2010s). Library preparation employed 5' RACE. Sequencing took place on a NextSeq 500. TCRdb reprocessed the public reads (quality trimming at Q25 with fastp, clone calling with MiXCR) and kept in-frame beta chains. A single entry per CDR3 protein holds the most common genes and DNA from its merged rows. This sample gives around 98,000 distinct CDR3 sequences in total; roughly a fifth of them show up just once. Just over 20% of the sample comes from the top ten. The label giving this sample's time point can be read as: blood at routine non-recurrence follow-up after resection. The sequencing here drew on PBMCs, taken at follow-up. The receptors were sampled from a male donor with early-stage non-small cell lung cancer.

This clonotype was counted only a few times. The chain combines TRBV7-9 with TRBJ2-3; TRBD2 might be the D (6 bases). Germline-derived CDR1 and CDR2 are SEHNR and FQNEAQ (reference sequence). V lost 5 bases and J lost 4, with 13 bases in between. The CDR3 spans 14 residues. CDR3 loop: CASSNRDFPDTQYF. The CDR3 DNA follows: TGTGCCAGCAGCAACCGGGACTTCCCAGATACGCAGTATTTT.

A word on this clonotype: The junction differs from germline at one of its ends, possibly a read error. The chain couples TRBV7-8 to TRBJ1-6; 8 nucleotides agree with TRBD1. Germline V lookup: CDR1 SGHVS, CDR2 FQNEAQ. The CDR3 contains 14 residues. CDR3 DNA: TGTGCCTGCAGCCCGACAGGGGTTAATTCACCCCTCCACTTT. The encoded protein is CACSPTGVNSPLHF. The variable domain in full, completed from reference TRBV7-8 and TRBJ1-6, reads GAGVSQSPRYKVAKRGQDVALRCDPISGHVSLFWYQQALGQGPEFLTYFQNEAQLDKSGLPSDRFFAERPEGSVSTLKIQRTQQEDSAVYLCACSPTGVNSPLHFGNGTRLTVT.

The chain joins TRBV2 to TRBJ2-5, with TRBD2 as a possible D gene (5 bases). Per germline, CDR1 SNHLY and CDR2 FYNNEI. Deletions cut 6 bases from V and 5 bases from J, with 19 bases between. This CDR3 region has 15 residues. The CDR3 nucleotides read TGTGCCAGCAGGCCCGGGGAGACGCGGAGCGAGACCCAGTACTTC. Translated: CASRPGETRSETQYF.

This clonotype was recorded many times. The chain combines TRBV3-1 with TRBJ2-5; TRBD2 aligns across 11 bases. Germline V gene data show CDR1 as LGHDT and CDR2 as YNNKEL (reference sequence). V was clipped by 2 bases and J by 1 base; unmatched bases: 9. This CDR3 has 18 residues. In nucleotides, the CDR3 is TGTGCCAGCAGCCAAACCTCATTCCTAGCGGGAGGCCAAGAGACCCAGTACTTC. Residues: CASSQTSFLAGGQETQYF.

This clonotype was seen a handful of times. The chain employs TRBV7-9 and TRBJ1-1, with TRBD1 identical over 10 bases. This CDR3 is 16 amino acids long. J was trimmed by 6 bases and V by 5 bases; bases with no gene match: 12. Germline assignment: CDR1 SEHNR and CDR2 FQNEAQ (reference sequence). The chain's CDR3 is CASSTPGQGRIAEAFF. The CDR3 bases are TGTGCCAGCAGCACACCGGGACAGGGGAGGATTGCTGAAGCTTTCTTT.

This clonotype came up many times. The CDR3: CASKDAWFQDIGYTF. The CDR3 DNA follows: TGTGCCAGCAAAGACGCGTGGTTTCAGGACATCGGCTACACCTTC. The chain combines TRBV6-1 with TRBJ1-2, with D possibly TRBD1 on 5 matching bases. Germline assignment: CDR1 MNHNS and CDR2 SASEGT. The CDR3 extends over 15 amino acids. V was pared by 7 bases and J by 8 bases, with 23 bases between.

This clonotype was found a few times. The V and J genes are TRBV7-2 and TRBJ2-1; TRBD1 matches 10 bases. V was pared by 2 bases and J by 8 bases, with 6 bases of the junction left unmatched. The CDR3 runs 15 residues. Per germline, CDR1 SGHTA and CDR2 FQGNSA. The CDR3 DNA is TGTGCCAGCAGCTTATCCCCGGGACAGGGGCATGAGCAGTTCTTC. As protein: CASSLSPGQGHEQFF. The variable domain in full, with the rest retrieved from reference TRBV7-2 and TRBJ2-1, is GAGVSQSPSNKVTEKGKDVELRCDPISGHTALYWYRQSLGQGLEFLIYFQGNSAPDKSGLPSDRFSAERTGGSVSTLTIQRTQQEDSAVYLCASSLSPGQGHEQFFGPGTRLTVL.

This clonotype appeared a few times. V usage is TRBV4-1 and J usage is TRBJ2-2; the D gene is possibly TRBD1 (6 bases). V was shortened by 2 bases and J by 0 bases, with 16 bases between the two germline ends. CDR3 length: 18 amino acids. Germline V gene data show CDR1 as MGHRA and CDR2 as YSYEKL. The CDR3 loop reads CASSQPGPGTPNTGELFF. CDR3 DNA: TGCGCCAGCAGCCAACCTGGACCGGGGACACCGAACACCGGGGAGCTGTTTTTT.

This clonotype was observed a few times. The chain employs TRBV12-3 or TRBV12-4 and TRBJ2-6, with no clear D. The length of the CDR3 is 14 residues. V gave up 7 bases and J gave up 4 bases, with 11 bases separating them. The CDR3 nucleotides read TGTGCCAGCACCACATTTGGCGGGGCCAACGTCCTGACTTTC. Residues: CASTTFGGANVLTF.

A few counts support this clonotype. In nucleotides, the CDR3 is TGTGCCAGCAGCCGACAGGGGACTTGGTCTGGGGCCAACGTCCTGACTTTC. Protein sequence: CASSRQGTWSGANVLTF. This chain links TRBV2 with TRBJ2-6; 8 bases agree with TRBD1. Germline V gene lookup returns CDR1 SNHLY and CDR2 FYNNEI. The CDR3 loop spans 17 amino acids. Trimming at V came to 6 bases and at J to 1 base, leaving 8 bases not matched to a gene.